Listed here is a single T cell receptor beta chain. This clone was counted ten times or more. Its antigen is currently not known. Within one base of it there is no much larger clone, and no base qualities were kept. TCRbeta CDR3 regions were amplified from genomic DNA by means of the immunoSEQ Assay, a bias-controlled multiplex PCR. The original methods were these. The number of nucleated cells in each sample was estimated by amplification of reference gene primers within the assay. To quantify the absolute abundance of each unique TCRbeta CDR3 rearrangement, sequence reads were collapsed and filtered. For each sample, productive Simpson clonality was calculated as the square root of Simpson's diversity index over productive rearrangements. Entries here come from immuneACCESS through TCRdb and include only in-frame sequences with V and J called. Some clones fail to appear in such tables; in the studies checked, an unresolved V gene covers under half of the shortfall, and the cause of the remainder is unknown. The DNA was the basis for D and trimming; V, J and clone size are from that table. The sample includes 390,000 or so clones, with about 86% observed a single time. The ten largest clonotypes hold 10% of the sample.

Participants in the prospective study were aged about 18 to 95 years, lived in approximately 26 United States geographic areas, and enrolled through a virtual design. Cohort assignment in the prospective study relied on participant-reported clinical history from a screening survey and a study questionnaire. Recovered participants in ImmuneRACE Cohort 3 were defined as having two consecutive negative NP/OP PCR tests, clearance from a healthcare professional, or resolution of symptoms. Each participant in the prospective study had whole blood, serum and a nasopharyngeal or oropharyngeal swab collected by mobile phlebotomists. Prospective study participants could optionally give additional blood draws and questionnaires over a 2-month period. Blood samples from the prospective study were shipped frozen or at room temperature prior to DNA extraction. This specimen comes from a study of blood T cell repertoires in COVID-19 (dated by TCRdb to 2020 to 2021). Regarding the study in general: The collaborator samples originated in the United States, Italy and Spain and spanned the acute and convalescent phases of COVID-19. Nearly every sample came with metadata listing a de-identified subject ID, COVID-19 status, age in years and sex. The dataset comprised deeply sampled blood TCRbeta repertoires from subjects exposed to, actively infected with, or recovered from COVID-19. HLA class I and class II types, where available, came from metadata supplied by the sample provider rather than from assay-based typing. The prospective study material was composed of cDNA or gDNA derived from T cells, B-cell-depleted T cells, or PBMCs. Samples were obtained from the ongoing ImmuneRACE study (first 160 participants) and from some 1,200 subjects provided by 6 global collaborators. The repertoires were released in a freely available public database intended as a resource for research on the immune response to SARS-CoV-2. General findings and caveats noted by the study authors: The amount of clinical and demographic metadata varied by source and participant and was provided uncurated.

The clonotype comes from a woman aged 45 to 65 who had recovered from COVID-19. Sequencing was carried out using PBMCs or T cells enriched from blood (not recorded which).

The nucleotide sequence is given as TGTGCCAGCAGCTTAGTACTAGCGGGGCACAATGAGCAGTTCTTC. This gives the protein CASSLVLAGHNEQFF. The chain links TRBV11-2 with TRBJ2-1; TRBD2 agrees with 10 junctional bases. As encoded in the germline V gene, CDR1 is SGHAT while CDR2 is FQNNGV. Trimming leaves V shorter by 1 base and J shorter by 5 bases, with the junction holding 2 bases beyond the gene matches. The cysteine opens and the phenylalanine closes a CDR3 of 15 amino acids. CDR3 DNA only is kept here, 45 bases in frame from base 1.